The next 15 T cell receptor beta chains were all read from a single sample in a study of long-term antiretroviral therapy in people with HIV. Version v3.0 of the immunoSEQ assay was performed at survey level. Here immunoSEQ multiplex PCR was the method, and the copy in TCRdb shows in-frame clones only, minus some. The sample has 25,000 to 30,000 clones; 86% are singletons. This sample comprised unsorted PBMCs, obtained 0.8 years after starting antiretroviral therapy. The receptor source for this set is a woman aged 25 to 45 with HIV.

This clone was observed once. This chain connects TRBV6-1 to TRBJ2-3; tentative D call: TRBD2 (5 bases). Trimming took off 1 base at V and 0 bases at J, with 14 bases between the two ends. The CDR3 contains 17 residues. The V gene's germline CDR1 is MNHNS and CDR2 SASEGT. CDR3 sequence (DNA): TGTGCCAGCAGTGAAGGATTGTTTAGGGAGAGCACAGATACGCAGTATTTT. It encodes CASSEGLFRESTDTQYF.

The chain carries TRBV27 and TRBJ1-1, with D possibly matching TRBD1 (6 bases). The CDR3 sequence is 14 residues long. Germline loops: CDR1 MNHEY, CDR2 SMNVEV (reference sequence). Deletions cut 5 bases from V and 1 base from J, with 11 bases between. The CDR3 spells CASSLGQTNTEAFF. Here the CDR3 DNA reads TGTGCCAGCAGTCTGGGACAAACGAACACTGAAGCTTTCTTT.

The chain joins TRBV28 to TRBJ2-3; D gene unclear. The germline CDR1 and CDR2 sequences are MDHEN and SYDVKM. This CDR3 has 15 amino acids. Trimming took off 4 bases at V and 6 bases at J, with 17 bases between the two ends. CDR3: CASSSPPQLADTQYF. CDR3 coding DNA: TGTGCCAGCAGTTCCCCTCCCCAGCTGGCGGATACGCAGTATTTT. Combining the CDR3 with reference TRBV28 and TRBJ2-3 gives the whole variable domain DVKVTQSSRYLVKRTGEKVFLECVQDMDHENMFWYRQDPGLGLRLIYFSYDVKMKEKGDIPEGYSVSREKKERFSLILESASTNQTSMYLCASSSPPQLADTQYFGPGTRLTVL.

J is TRBJ1-2 and V is TRBV2; the D is unclear. Trimming cost V 10 bases and J 3 bases, with 15 bases left between them. Looked up from germline, CDR1 is SNHLY and CDR2 is FYNNEI. The CDR3 is made up of 13 amino acids. The CDR3 loop reads CAIRDTRDYGYTF. The DNA for the CDR3 is TGTGCCATTAGGGATACTAGAGACTATGGCTACACCTTC.

This clone came up once. The J gene is TRBJ1-1, the V gene TRBV9; D may be TRBD1 (6 bases). The V end was cut by 1 base, the J end by 0 bases, with 10 bases between. CDR1 is SGDLS and CDR2 is YYNGEE in the germline V gene. The CDR3 spans 15 residues. As DNA, the CDR3 is TGTGCCAGCAGCGTATTCGGGGGCGTGAACACTGAAGCTTTCTTT. Translating it yields CASSVFGGVNTEAFF.

Only a few counts were recorded for this clone. The V call is TRBV4-2, the J call TRBJ1-2, with D perhaps matching TRBD1 (6 bases). The length of the CDR3 is 16 residues. The germline gives CDR1 LGHNA, CDR2 YNFKEQ. Trimming removed 0 bases from V and 4 bases from J, with 15 bases in between. The CDR3 DNA is TGTGCCAGCAGCCAAGAGACCGGGACATCGATCTATGGCTACACCTTC. Protein product: CASSQETGTSIYGYTF.

This rearrangement joins TRBV11-2 to TRBJ2-5; TRBD2 matches at 8 bases. The CDR3 totals 17 residues. Germline V gene sequence: CDR1 SGHAT, CDR2 FQNNGV. V lost 1 base and J lost 5; bases outside the gene matches: 12. CDR3 nucleotide sequence: TGTGCCAGCAGCTTAGTCACCCCTAGCGGGCGAGGGGAGACCCAGTACTTC. Residues: CASSLVTPSGRGETQYF.

The V call is TRBV5-6, the J call TRBJ2-2; D unclear. V lost 2 bases and J lost 5, with 7 bases in between. Germline V CDR1 and CDR2: SGHDT, YYEEEE. CDR3 length equals 13 residues. CDR3 nucleotide sequence: TGTGCCAGCAGCTTAACGGAGACCGGGGAGCTGTTTTTT. Translating gives CASSLTETGELFF.

The chain couples TRBV5-1 to TRBJ2-7; tentatively, D is TRBD2 (7 bases). The CDR3 loop spans 18 amino acids. The germline CDR1 and CDR2 sequences are SGHRS and YFSETQ. The V end lost 2 bases, the J end lost 1 base, and 22 bases lay between the germline ends. In DNA, the CDR3 is TGCGCCAGCAGCTTCGGTTCGAAGGGGGGGCTTGTTTCCTACGAGCAGTACTTC. The encoded protein is CASSFGSKGGLVSYEQYF.

The chain couples TRBV5-1 to TRBJ1-4, with a weak D call TRBD1 (5 bases). Germline lookup yields CDR1 SGHRS and CDR2 YFSETQ. CDR3 size: 15 residues. V dropped 0 bases and J dropped 8 bases, with 14 bases sitting between them. The CDR3 loop is CASSLGGGAEEKLFF. CDR3 nucleotides: TGCGCCAGCAGCTTGGGGGGCGGGGCAGAAGAAAAACTGTTTTTT.

CDR3 DNA sequence: TGCGCCAGCAGCTTGGGGCAGTACTACAATGAGCAGTTCTTC. Protein: CASSLGQYYNEQFF. The chain couples TRBV5-1 to TRBJ2-1; D uncertain. The CDR3 runs 14 residues. Germline V lookup: CDR1 SGHRS, CDR2 YFSETQ. The V end was cut by 0 bases, the J end by 3 bases, with 7 bases between.

This chain joins TRBV5-1 and TRBJ1-1; 10 bases are shared with TRBD1. This CDR3 has 15 amino acids. Germline V lookup: CDR1 SGHRS, CDR2 YFSETQ. V shed 0 bases and J 3 bases; nucleotides not matched to a gene: 2. Here the CDR3 DNA reads TGCGCCAGCAGCTTGGCGGGGACAGGGGACACTGAAGCTTTCTTT. Residues: CASSLAGTGDTEAFF.

The CDR3 is CASGLEMGRTEAFF. CDR3 DNA: TGTGCTAGTGGTTTAGAAATGGGGAGAACTGAAGCTTTCTTT. The chain recombines TRBV12-5 with TRBJ1-1; D call uncertain. With 3 bases removed from V and 5 bases from J, the gap between germline ends came to 13 bases. The CDR3 has 14 residues. Germline V gene data show CDR1 as LGHNT and CDR2 as FRNRAP.

The J gene is TRBJ2-3, the V gene TRBV5-1; D gene ambiguous. Trimming stripped 4 bases from V and 4 bases from J, with 13 bases between. Germline V gene sequence: CDR1 SGHRS, CDR2 YFSETQ. The CDR3 runs to 14 residues. The CDR3: CASSNPGGSDTQYF. The CDR3 DNA sequence: TGCGCCAGCAGCAACCCAGGTGGGTCAGATACGCAGTATTTT.

This clone was seen only a few times. The chain has TRBV2 and TRBJ2-3; 7 positions match TRBD1. The CDR3 consists of 13 residues. The ends lost 6 bases at V and 6 bases at J; junction bases unmatched: 6. Germline loops: CDR1 SNHLY, CDR2 FYNNEI. CDR3 sequence reads: CASSRQGMDTQYF. The CDR3 bases are TGTGCCAGCAGCCGACAGGGCATGGATACGCAGTATTTT.